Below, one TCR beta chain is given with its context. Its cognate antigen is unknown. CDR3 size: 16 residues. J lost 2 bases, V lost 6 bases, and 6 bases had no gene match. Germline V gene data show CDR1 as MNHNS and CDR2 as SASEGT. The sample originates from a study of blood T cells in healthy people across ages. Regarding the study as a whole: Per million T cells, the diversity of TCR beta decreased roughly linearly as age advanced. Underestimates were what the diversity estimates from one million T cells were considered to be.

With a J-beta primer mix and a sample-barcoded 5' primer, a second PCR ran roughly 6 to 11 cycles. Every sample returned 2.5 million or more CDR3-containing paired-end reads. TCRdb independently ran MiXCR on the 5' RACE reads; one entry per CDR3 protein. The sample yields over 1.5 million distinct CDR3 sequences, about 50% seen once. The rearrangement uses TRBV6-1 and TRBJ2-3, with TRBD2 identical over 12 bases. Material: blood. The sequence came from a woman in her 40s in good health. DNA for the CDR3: TGTGCCAGCAGGGAACTAGCGGGGGGAATCACAGATACGCAGTATTTT. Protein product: CASRELAGGITDTQYF.